The present TCR beta chain was sequenced within a study of cytomegalovirus exposure and HLA in healthy donors. Points from the study as a whole: Researchers counted 180 or so TCR beta chains as cytomegalovirus-associated. The CMV antigen specificity of a few CMV-associated chains was confirmed through in vitro analysis. TCR clusters originating in the first cohort tended to co-occur in the 110 or so validation repertoires, according to a later analysis. While the bulk of TCR sequences proved rare, some public TCRs turned up in many donors.

Assay used: immunoSEQ multiplex PCR; TCRdb lists only in-frame clones, some missing. Among over 60,000 clones listed, 85% to 95% were seen once. The sample holds one count of this clone. Its target is unknown. The CDR3 loop spans 14 amino acids. Unmatched junction bases numbered 12, after V lost 8 bases and J lost 5 bases. Germline loops: CDR1 MNHEY, CDR2 SMNVEV (reference sequence). The sequencing input was PBMCs. The receptor was isolated from a man between 18 and 29 years old in good health and CMV-seronegative. J is TRBJ2-7 and V is TRBV27, with 7 nucleotides matching TRBD1. This CDR3 reads CASSAPGTVDEQYF. The CDR3 DNA reads TGTGCCAGCTCAGCCCCCGGGACAGTAGACGAGCAGTACTTC.